This is a list of T cell receptor beta chains from one sample in a study of Graves' ophthalmopathy and Graves' hyperthyroidism. TCRdb reprocessed the multiplex PCR reads with MiXCR, giving one entry per CDR3 protein. The sample yields roughly 400,000 distinct CDR3 sequences, 15% to 20% seen once. Sample: peripheral blood. These TCRs come from a woman under 30 with Graves' ophthalmopathy. Each CDR3 is given with its conserved first and last residue. The D gene is left open where the match is weak. Rows give clone size only sometimes, using once, few, many, or a class for an expanded clone.

clone_size: many; j_call: TRBJ1-1; v_call: TRBV10-3; d_call: TRBD1; cdr3_nt: TGTGCCATCCGGACTCCCGACAGGGCGGGCTTTTACACTGAAGCTTTCTTT; cdr3_aa: CAIRTPDRAGFYTEAFF
clone_size: many; j_call: TRBJ2-7; v_call: TRBV6-2/TRBV6-3; d_call: NA; cdr3_nt: TGTGCCAGCAGTTACTCGAGGTTTGGTGCAGGCGCAGACGAGCAGTACTTC; cdr3_aa: CASSYSRFGAGADEQYF
clone_size: many; j_call: TRBJ2-7; v_call: TRBV6-1; d_call: NA; cdr3_nt: TGTGCCAGCAGTGCTGACAGTCCCCCCTACGAGCAGTACTTC; cdr3_aa: CASSADSPPYEQYF
clone_size: many; j_call: TRBJ2-2; v_call: TRBV6-1; d_call: NA; cdr3_nt: TGTGCCAGCAGCCCCCACACCGGGGAGCTGTTTTTT; cdr3_aa: CASSPHTGELFF
clone_size: NA; j_call: TRBJ1-1; v_call: TRBV12-3/TRBV12-4; d_call: NA; cdr3_nt: TGTGCCAGCAGTTTCACTAGGGAAGGGGGAGAAGCTTTCTTT; cdr3_aa: CASSFTREGGEAFF
clone_size: NA; j_call: TRBJ1-2; v_call: TRBV7-2; d_call: TRBD1; cdr3_nt: TGTGCCAGCAGCCCCCTCTGGACAGGCCTCTACACCTTC; cdr3_aa: CASSPLWTGLYTF
clone_size: many; j_call: TRBJ1-1; v_call: TRBV5-5; d_call: NA; cdr3_nt: TGTGCCAGCAGCATAACAAGGGACACTGAAGCTTTCTTT; cdr3_aa: CASSITRDTEAFF
clone_size: NA; j_call: TRBJ2-7; v_call: TRBV7-3; d_call: TRBD1; cdr3_nt: TGTGCCAGCAGGTCCCCGGGACAGGGTTCATGGCAGTACTTC; cdr3_aa: CASRSPGQGSWQYF
clone_size: many; j_call: TRBJ2-5; v_call: TRBV12-3/TRBV12-4; d_call: TRBD2; cdr3_nt: TGTGCCAGCAGTTTAGAGAGTAGCGGGGCAAGGAGCTTC; cdr3_aa: CASSLESSGARSF
clone_size: many; j_call: TRBJ2-7; v_call: TRBV28; d_call: TRBD1; cdr3_nt: TGTGCCAGCAGTACCCGGGGGACAGGGTGGTGGTTC; cdr3_aa: CASSTRGTGWWF
clone_size: many; j_call: TRBJ1-1; v_call: TRBV6-5; d_call: NA; cdr3_nt: TGTGCCAGCAGTATCTGGGGGCAGCTTGAAGCTTTCTTT; cdr3_aa: CASSIWGQLEAFF
clone_size: many; j_call: TRBJ2-7; v_call: TRBV29-1; d_call: TRBD1; cdr3_nt: TGCAGCGTTGAGGGACAGGCTAACTACGAGCAGTACTTC; cdr3_aa: CSVEGQANYEQYF
clone_size: many; j_call: TRBJ1-5; v_call: TRBV12-3/TRBV12-4; d_call: NA; cdr3_nt: TGTGCCAGCCGCAGAGGGGGGGCACAGCCCCAGCATTTT; cdr3_aa: CASRRGGAQPQHF
clone_size: NA; j_call: TRBJ1-1; v_call: TRBV6-2/TRBV6-3; d_call: NA; cdr3_nt: TGTGCCAGCATCCTCTCAATCGCCGGGGACACTGAAGCTTTCTTT; cdr3_aa: CASILSIAGDTEAFF
clone_size: many; j_call: TRBJ2-7; v_call: TRBV28; d_call: TRBD1; cdr3_nt: TGTGCCAGCAGTACCGAAAAGACAGGGCCAGCCTACGAGCAGTACTTC; cdr3_aa: CASSTEKTGPAYEQYF
clone_size: NA; j_call: TRBJ1-2; v_call: TRBV12-3/TRBV12-4; d_call: NA; cdr3_nt: TGTGCCAGCAGTTACGAGGGTACAGGACATATGGGCTACACCTTC; cdr3_aa: CASSYEGTGHMGYTF
clone_size: many; j_call: TRBJ2-6; v_call: TRBV30; d_call: TRBD1; cdr3_nt: TGTGCCTCAACGACAGGGTCGCACTCTGGGGCCAACGTCCTGACTTTC; cdr3_aa: CASTTGSHSGANVLTF
clone_size: NA; j_call: TRBJ1-1; v_call: TRBV6-2/TRBV6-3; d_call: NA; cdr3_nt: TGTGCCAGCAAGGACCCATCGGCCCTCACTGAAGCTTTCTTT; cdr3_aa: CASKDPSALTEAFF
clone_size: NA; j_call: TRBJ2-5; v_call: TRBV27; d_call: NA; cdr3_nt: TGTGCCAGCAGTTTACGTTGGCTGCGGAGGGGACCCGGAGAGACCCAGTACTTC; cdr3_aa: CASSLRWLRRGPGETQYF
clone_size: many; j_call: TRBJ1-1; v_call: TRBV6-2/TRBV6-3; d_call: NA; cdr3_nt: TGTGCCAGCAGTTACAAGACCCGAGCTTTCTTT; cdr3_aa: CASSYKTRAFF
clone_size: NA; j_call: TRBJ2-7; v_call: TRBV20-1; d_call: TRBD2; cdr3_nt: TGCAGTGCTAGCGCTAGCGGGAGGGAACCCTACGAGCAGTACTTC; cdr3_aa: CSASASGREPYEQYF
clone_size: many; j_call: TRBJ1-2; v_call: TRBV29-1; d_call: TRBD1; cdr3_nt: TGCAGCGTCTTCGACAGGGTGGATGGCTACACCTTC; cdr3_aa: CSVFDRVDGYTF
clone_size: many; j_call: TRBJ2-7; v_call: TRBV27; d_call: TRBD2; cdr3_nt: TGTGCCAGCAGTTTATCGCCCTACCCTCTGACTAGCGGGTGGAGCGGGCAGTACTTC; cdr3_aa: CASSLSPYPLTSGWSGQYF
clone_size: many; j_call: TRBJ2-7; v_call: TRBV4-1; d_call: TRBD1; cdr3_nt: TGCGCCAGCAGCCAAGCCCCTCAGGGACAGGGGGCCTCCTACGAGCAGTACTTC; cdr3_aa: CASSQAPQGQGASYEQYF
clone_size: many; j_call: TRBJ2-4; v_call: TRBV18; d_call: NA; cdr3_nt: TGTGCCATCCATAAGGACGCCAAAAACATTCAGTACTTC; cdr3_aa: CAIHKDAKNIQYF
clone_size: many; j_call: TRBJ2-7; v_call: TRBV12-3/TRBV12-4; d_call: TRBD2; cdr3_nt: TGTGCCAGCAGTTTAAGGGCCGGGGCTAGCGGCTCCTACGAGCAGTACTTC; cdr3_aa: CASSLRAGASGSYEQYF
clone_size: many; j_call: TRBJ2-7; v_call: TRBV11-1; d_call: TRBD2; cdr3_nt: TGTGCCAGCAGCCCTGCTAGCGGAAGCTCCTACGAGCAGTACTTC; cdr3_aa: CASSPASGSSYEQYF
clone_size: many; j_call: TRBJ2-2; v_call: TRBV6-2/TRBV6-3; d_call: TRBD1; cdr3_nt: TGTGCCAGCAGACCTCACAGGGGGCTCAACACCGGGGAGCTGTTTTTT; cdr3_aa: CASRPHRGLNTGELFF
clone_size: many; j_call: TRBJ2-2; v_call: TRBV9; d_call: NA; cdr3_nt: TGTGCCAGCGGGCAGGATCCGTTCGCCGGGGAGCTGTTTTTT; cdr3_aa: CASGQDPFAGELFF
clone_size: NA; j_call: TRBJ2-7; v_call: TRBV20-1; d_call: TRBD1; cdr3_nt: TGCAGTGCCCAGAGACAGGGCCTAGACTACGAGCAGTACTTC; cdr3_aa: CSAQRQGLDYEQYF
clone_size: many; j_call: TRBJ2-2; v_call: TRBV19; d_call: TRBD1; cdr3_nt: TGTGCCAGCGCAACAGGGGATCTTAACACCGGGGAGCTGTTTTTT; cdr3_aa: CASATGDLNTGELFF
clone_size: NA; j_call: TRBJ1-1; v_call: TRBV29-1; d_call: TRBD1; cdr3_nt: TGCAGCGTTGAAGGACAGGGGGACCTAGGAGCTTTCTTT; cdr3_aa: CSVEGQGDLGAFF
clone_size: many; j_call: TRBJ1-1; v_call: TRBV5-1; d_call: NA; cdr3_nt: TGCGCCAGCAGCTCGTCGGGGTTAAAGGCTTTCTTT; cdr3_aa: CASSSSGLKAFF
clone_size: many; j_call: TRBJ1-1; v_call: TRBV6-2/TRBV6-3; d_call: NA; cdr3_nt: TGTGCCAGCAGTTACCGACAGACCCGCTTAATGAACACTGAAGCTTTCTTT; cdr3_aa: CASSYRQTRLMNTEAFF
clone_size: many; j_call: TRBJ2-5; v_call: TRBV19; d_call: TRBD2; cdr3_nt: TGTGCCAGTAGTTGGACTAGCAGGATGGAGACCCAGTACTTC; cdr3_aa: CASSWTSRMETQYF
clone_size: many; j_call: TRBJ2-7; v_call: TRBV6-5; d_call: TRBD1; cdr3_nt: TGTGCCAGCAGTTACTCTGTCAGCCGGACAGGGTCTCCGTACGAGCAGTACTTC; cdr3_aa: CASSYSVSRTGSPYEQYF
clone_size: many; j_call: TRBJ1-5; v_call: TRBV6-5; d_call: NA; cdr3_nt: TGTGCCAGCAGTTCCCCCGGACAGCCCCAGCATTTT; cdr3_aa: CASSSPGQPQHF
clone_size: NA; j_call: TRBJ2-7; v_call: TRBV24-1; d_call: NA; cdr3_nt: TGTGCCACCAGTGCGGGGAGAGGCGAGCAGTACTTC; cdr3_aa: CATSAGRGEQYF
clone_size: many; j_call: TRBJ2-2; v_call: TRBV6-5; d_call: TRBD1; cdr3_nt: TGTGCCAGCAGTTGGGTTACAGGGGGCGCTAGGACCGGGGAGCCGTTTTTT; cdr3_aa: CASSWVTGGARTGEPFF
clone_size: many; j_call: TRBJ1-3; v_call: TRBV19; d_call: NA; cdr3_nt: TGTGCCAGTAGTCCCTCAGGGCCGAGCTCTGGAAACACCATATATTTT; cdr3_aa: CASSPSGPSSGNTIYF
clone_size: NA; j_call: TRBJ1-1; v_call: TRBV30; d_call: NA; cdr3_nt: TGTGCCTGGAAAGGACCGAACACTGAAGCTTTCTTT; cdr3_aa: CAWKGPNTEAFF
clone_size: many; j_call: TRBJ2-7; v_call: TRBV11-1; d_call: TRBD2; cdr3_nt: TGTGCCAGCAGCCCGACTAGCGACGAGCAGTACTTC; cdr3_aa: CASSPTSDEQYF
clone_size: many; j_call: TRBJ2-5; v_call: TRBV12-3/TRBV12-4; d_call: TRBD1; cdr3_nt: TGTGCCAGCAGTTTAGCGCCGGGACAGGGCCAAGAGACCCAGTACTTC; cdr3_aa: CASSLAPGQGQETQYF
clone_size: many; j_call: TRBJ1-1; v_call: TRBV11-2; d_call: NA; cdr3_nt: TGTGCCAGCAGCTTAATGGTGGACAGATCGAACACTGAAGCTTTCTTT; cdr3_aa: CASSLMVDRSNTEAFF
clone_size: many; j_call: TRBJ2-7; v_call: TRBV7-8; d_call: NA; cdr3_nt: TGTGCCAGCAGCTTTCGGGCGGCCGAGCAGTACTTC; cdr3_aa: CASSFRAAEQYF
clone_size: many; j_call: TRBJ2-2; v_call: TRBV12-3/TRBV12-4; d_call: NA; cdr3_nt: TGTGCCAGCCATCCAAACACCGGGGAGCTGTTTTTT; cdr3_aa: CASHPNTGELFF
clone_size: many; j_call: TRBJ1-3; v_call: TRBV11-2; d_call: TRBD1; cdr3_nt: TGTGCCAGCGGCCCAAAACAGGGGGCAGGGGGAAACACCATATATTTT; cdr3_aa: CASGPKQGAGGNTIYF
clone_size: many; j_call: TRBJ1-1; v_call: TRBV20-1; d_call: NA; cdr3_nt: TGCAGTGCTAGACATTTAGGGGAGGGTGAGGTGTCGGGGAACACTGAAGCTTTCTTT; cdr3_aa: CSARHLGEGEVSGNTEAFF
clone_size: many; j_call: TRBJ1-6; v_call: TRBV7-8; d_call: TRBD1; cdr3_nt: TGTGCCAGCAGCTTAGTGGACAGGGAGGAAGGCTCCTATAATTCACCCCTCCACTTT; cdr3_aa: CASSLVDREEGSYNSPLHF
clone_size: many; j_call: TRBJ1-5; v_call: TRBV15; d_call: NA; cdr3_nt: TGTGCCACCAGCAGAGTCGGGAATCAGCCCCAGCATTTT; cdr3_aa: CATSRVGNQPQHF
clone_size: many; j_call: TRBJ1-5; v_call: TRBV20-1; d_call: TRBD1; cdr3_nt: TGCAGTGCCCAGACAGGGAATCAGCCCCAGCATTTT; cdr3_aa: CSAQTGNQPQHF
clone_size: many; j_call: TRBJ2-7; v_call: TRBV7-9; d_call: NA; cdr3_nt: TGTGCCAGCAGCTTAGGAACAGGAATCACCTACGAGCAGTACTTC; cdr3_aa: CASSLGTGITYEQYF
clone_size: NA; j_call: TRBJ2-5; v_call: TRBV20-1; d_call: TRBD2; cdr3_nt: TGCAGTGCCCAACGGGGCGCGGGAGGGCCGCGAGAGACCCAGTACTTC; cdr3_aa: CSAQRGAGGPRETQYF